This T cell receptor beta chain was captured in a study of cytomegalovirus exposure and HLA in healthy donors. Study at large: In terms of ancestry, the Caucasian-associated cluster contained roughly 81% of the approximately 400 genotyped donors.

This clone appeared a single time. Its antigen remains unknown. General study points: Listed as cytomegalovirus-associated were more than 150 TCR beta chains. Several V segments, TRBV6-2 and TRBV6-3 among them, could not be told apart and were dropped. Prior analysis indicated that the majority of TCR beta V segments exhibited productivity approximately 87% or approximately 30% of the time.

This CDR3 contains 13 residues. The germline V gene encodes CDR1 SQVTM and CDR2 ANQGSEA. The V and J ends lost 0 bases and 3 bases respectively, with 8 bases between them. Researchers ran the PCR with 60 Vbeta and 13 Jbeta primers. Method: immunoSEQ multiplex PCR; TCRdb's copy keeps in-frame clones and lacks some. The sample contains about 18,000 clones, 65% to 75% of which appear only once. The clonotype comes from a man between 18 and 29 years old in good health and CMV-seronegative. The sequenced sample consisted of PBMCs. V and J are TRBV29-1 and TRBJ1-1; a possible D gene is TRBD1 (5 bases). The CDR3 DNA sequence: TGCAGCGTTGAAGATCCGGGGGACACTGAAGCTTTCTTT. Translated: CSVEDPGDTEAFF.